This TCR beta chain was identified in a study of blood T cell repertoires in COVID-19. The CDR3 runs 14 residues. V lost 5 bases, J lost 5 bases, and 7 bases stayed unmatched. Germline lookup yields CDR1 LNHDA and CDR2 SQIVND (reference sequence). In the authors' workflow: Reference gene primer amplification gave estimated nucleated cell counts. Profiling relied on immunoSEQ multiplex PCR, and the TCRdb table lists in-frame clones only, not all of them. From that table come the V and J calls and clone size; the DNA was used to work out D and trimming. The sample has some 99,000 clones, about 86% seen once.

The V gene is TRBV19, the J gene TRBJ2-7; 9 bases agree with TRBD1. Sequencing input: peripheral blood. The TCR sequence derives from a woman aged 55 to 70 in a cohort sampled during active or convalescent COVID-19. CDR3 protein: CASSLQQGANEQYF. The CDR3 DNA is TGTGCCAGTAGTCTCCAACAGGGGGCTAACGAGCAGTACTTC.